The 19 T cell receptor beta chains below all came from one sample that was sequenced in a study of blood T cell repertoires in COVID-19. Generated by immunoSEQ multiplex PCR, the TCRdb table keeps only in-frame clones and is missing some. The table has roughly 260,000 clones, about 90% seen once; the top ten hold around 11%. The specimen sequenced was peripheral blood. The source of these receptors is a woman aged 25 to 39 with COVID-19, enrolled during active disease.

The chain couples TRBV2 to TRBJ1-5; TRBD1 agrees at 7 bases. The V gene's germline CDR1 is SNHLY and CDR2 FYNNEI. V dropped 4 bases and J dropped 4; count of bases not matched to a gene: 4. This CDR3 is built from 14 residues. The CDR3 region has the DNA TGTGCCAGCAGTGGACAGGGCGTTAATCAGCCCCAGCATTTT. Encoded protein: CASSGQGVNQPQHF.

The V gene is TRBV6-1, the J gene TRBJ2-3; D is perhaps TRBD2 (5 bases). Per the germline V gene, CDR1 is MNHNS and CDR2 is SASEGT. The CDR3 is made up of 12 amino acids. The V and J ends lost 10 bases and 5 bases respectively, with 13 bases between them. CDR3 residues: CAIRTAGDTQYF. The CDR3 DNA sequence: TGTGCCATTAGGACCGCGGGAGATACGCAGTATTTT.

The V gene is TRBV6-5, the J gene TRBJ1-1; D is undetermined. Germline V gene data show CDR1 as MNHEY and CDR2 as SVGAGI. V was shortened by 6 bases and J by 1 base, with 6 bases between the two germline ends. CDR3 length: 12 amino acids. The CDR3 DNA reads as TGTGCCAGCAGACAATCGAACACTGAAGCTTTCTTT. Its protein product is CASRQSNTEAFF.

Only a few counts were recorded for this clone. The CDR3 is CASSPGFGANVLTF. In nucleotides, the CDR3 is TGTGCCAGCAGCCCGGGTTTCGGGGCCAACGTCCTGACTTTC. The J gene is TRBJ2-6, the V gene TRBV7-9; no definite D call. The germline V gene has CDR1 SEHNR and CDR2 FQNEAQ (reference sequence). The V and J ends lost 5 bases and 4 bases respectively, with 9 bases between them. This CDR3 has 14 residues.

The chain joins TRBV10-3 to TRBJ1-4; 8 bases agree with TRBD1. Germline CDR1 and CDR2: ENHRY and SYGVKD. The V and J ends lost 8 bases and 6 bases, in that order; junction bases with no gene match: 5. The CDR3 contains 13 residues. Here the CDR3 reads CAISDREDEKLFF. In DNA, the CDR3 is TGTGCCATCTCGGACAGGGAGGATGAAAAACTGTTTTTT.

V usage is TRBV5-1 and J usage is TRBJ2-7, with D perhaps TRBD2 (5 bases). CDR3 length: 14 residues. CDR1 and CDR2 from the germline V gene are SGHRS and YFSETQ. V lost 4 bases to trimming and J lost 2 bases, with 13 bases between them. In DNA form, the CDR3 reads TGCGCCAGCAGCATGGGCGGGCTCCCCTACGAGCAGTACTTC. Protein: CASSMGGLPYEQYF.

The chain recombines TRBV29-1 with TRBJ2-6; a weak D match, TRBD2 (6 bases). V was cut by 4 bases and J by 2 bases, with 15 bases left in between. The CDR3 loop spans 16 amino acids. Germline V lookup: CDR1 SQVTM, CDR2 ANQGSEA. This chain's CDR3 is CSVGGRRRAGANVLTF. For the CDR3, the DNA is TGCAGCGTTGGGGGGAGGAGAAGAGCTGGGGCCAACGTCCTGACTTTC. The variable domain in full, with the rest retrieved from reference TRBV29-1 and TRBJ2-6, is SAVISQKPSRDICQRGTSLTIQCQVDSQVTMMFWYRQQPGQSLTLIATANQGSEATYESGFVIDKFPISRPNLTFSTLTVSNMSPEDSSIYLCSVGGRRRAGANVLTFGAGSRLTVL.

V and J are TRBV7-3 and TRBJ1-1, with D hard to call. Germline loops: CDR1 SGHTA, CDR2 FQGTGA. V was pared by 1 base and J by 4 bases, with 10 bases between. The CDR3 length is 14 residues. The CDR3 bases are TGTGCCAGCAGCTTAATACCGGGAGGCACTGAAGCTTTCTTT. Amino acid sequence: CASSLIPGGTEAFF.

The genes are TRBV7-2 and TRBJ2-7; 9 bases agree with TRBD1. CDR3 length: 15 residues. The V and J ends lost 5 bases and 6 bases, in that order; junction bases with no gene match: 11. CDR1 is SGHTA and CDR2 is FQGNSA in the germline V gene. CDR3 sequence (DNA): TGTGCCAGCAGCCTGGACGGGACAGGGTTAACCGAGCAGTACTTC. It yields the protein CASSLDGTGLTEQYF.

The J gene is TRBJ1-4, the V gene TRBV2, with D unclear. Trimming took off 1 base at V and 7 bases at J, with 10 bases between the two ends. Germline CDR1 reads SNHLY; CDR2 reads FYNNEI. There are 14 residues in the CDR3. This chain's CDR3 is CASSEGEGGEKLFF. CDR3 sequence (DNA): TGTGCCAGCAGTGAAGGAGAGGGAGGTGAAAAACTGTTTTTT.

This chain connects TRBV7-3 to TRBJ2-5, with 7 bases fitting TRBD1. This CDR3 has 16 amino acids. Looked up from germline, CDR1 is SGHTA and CDR2 is FQGTGA. The ends lost 5 bases at V and 8 bases at J; junction bases unmatched: 17. CDR3 protein: CASSPTGQTGVGTQYF. The CDR3 nucleotides are TGTGCCAGCAGCCCAACCGGGCAAACAGGGGTTGGTACCCAGTACTTC.

This clone was detected a few times. The rearrangement uses TRBV30 and TRBJ1-2; TRBD1 aligns across 11 bases. The CDR3 is made up of 14 amino acids. In germline, CDR1 is GTSNPN, CDR2 SVGIG (reference sequence). V lost 2 bases to trimming and J lost 8 bases; unmatched junction nucleotides: 7. The CDR3 here is CAWSPGTGGRGYTF. The DNA of the CDR3 is TGTGCCTGGAGTCCCGGGACAGGGGGAAGGGGCTACACCTTC.

This clone has only one observation. This chain joins TRBV6-1 and TRBJ2-3; D possibly corresponds to TRBD2 (5 bases). The length of the CDR3 is 14 residues. The germline gives CDR1 MNHNS, CDR2 SASEGT. V lost 6 bases to trimming and J lost 6 bases, with 16 bases between them. The CDR3 DNA is TGTGCCAGCAGAGCGGACCTCCGAGGGGATACGCAGTATTTT. Translated: CASRADLRGDTQYF.

The V call is TRBV5-1, the J call TRBJ1-1; 8 nucleotides align to TRBD1. After removal of 3 bases from V and 1 base from J, the junction contained 5 bases not matched to a gene. The CDR3 runs to 15 residues. Germline V CDR1 and CDR2: SGHRS, YFSETQ. The CDR3 protein is CASSSTGGKNTEAFF. In DNA form, the CDR3 reads TGCGCCAGCAGCTCAACAGGGGGTAAGAACACTGAAGCTTTCTTT.

This clone appeared a single time. The chain carries TRBV5-5 and TRBJ1-5, with no clear D. Deletions cut 3 bases from V and 5 bases from J, with 9 bases between. The CDR3 runs 13 residues. Germline lookup yields CDR1 SGHKS and CDR2 YYEKEE (reference sequence). CDR3 sequence (DNA): TGTGCCAGCAGCTGGCTCGTGGATCAGCCCCAGCATTTT. Residues: CASSWLVDQPQHF.

This clone was observed a few times. The rearrangement uses TRBV28 and TRBJ1-5; TRBD1 matches 7 bases. Germline CDR1 MDHEN, CDR2 SYDVKM. The length of the CDR3 is 17 residues. V was clipped by 2 bases and J by 3 bases; unmatched bases: 10. The CDR3: CASSLVPSRGFNQPQHF. The CDR3 coding sequence is TGTGCCAGCAGTTTAGTCCCCAGCAGGGGGTTCAATCAGCCCCAGCATTTT.

The J gene is TRBJ1-1, the V gene TRBV2, with D hard to call. This CDR3 is built from 14 residues. The germline V gene encodes CDR1 SNHLY and CDR2 FYNNEI. Trimming took off 7 bases at V and 1 base at J, with 13 bases between the two ends. In DNA, the CDR3 is TGTGCCAGCATTATGGTACGGGGGAACACTGAAGCTTTCTTT. This sequence encodes CASIMVRGNTEAFF.

This sequence joins TRBV7-2 and TRBJ2-3, with D tentatively TRBD2 (5 bases). Trimming took 5 bases from V and 2 from J, leaving 14 bases between them. Germline assignment: CDR1 SGHTA and CDR2 FQGNSA. The CDR3 is made up of 15 amino acids. CDR3 DNA sequence: TGTGCCAGCAGCACAAACGGGGTTATCACAGATACGCAGTATTTT. Translation gives CASSTNGVITDTQYF.

CDR3 region: CASSRESQGGSPLHF. The CDR3 DNA follows: TGTGCCAGCAGTCGGGAGAGTCAGGGGGGTTCACCCCTCCACTTT. The chain joins TRBV6-5 to TRBJ1-6; TRBD1 aligns across 7 bases. The ends lost 5 bases at V and 9 bases at J; junction bases unmatched: 10. The length of the CDR3 is 15 residues. The germline CDR1 and CDR2 sequences are MNHEY and SVGAGI.